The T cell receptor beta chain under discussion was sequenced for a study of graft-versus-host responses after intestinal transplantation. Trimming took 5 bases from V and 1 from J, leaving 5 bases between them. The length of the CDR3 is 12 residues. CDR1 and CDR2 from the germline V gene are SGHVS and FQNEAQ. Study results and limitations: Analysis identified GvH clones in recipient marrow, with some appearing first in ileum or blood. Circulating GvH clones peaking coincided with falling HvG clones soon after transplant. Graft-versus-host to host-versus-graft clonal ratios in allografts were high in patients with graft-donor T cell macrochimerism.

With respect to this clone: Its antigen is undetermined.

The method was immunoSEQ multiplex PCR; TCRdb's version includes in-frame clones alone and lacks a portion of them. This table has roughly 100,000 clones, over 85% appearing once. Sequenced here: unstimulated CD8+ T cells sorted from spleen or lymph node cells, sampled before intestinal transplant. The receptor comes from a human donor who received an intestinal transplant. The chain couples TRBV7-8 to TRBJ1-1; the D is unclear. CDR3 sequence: CASSEQNTEAFF. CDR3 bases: TGTGCCAGCAGCGAACAGAACACTGAAGCTTTCTTT.